What follows are 14 T cell receptor beta chains derived from one specimen sequenced in a study of a mutant IDH1 vaccine in newly diagnosed glioma. These TCRs are of unknown antigen specificity. Time point here: week 11, during vaccination. Each vaccine dose was 300 ug of mutant IDH1 20-mer peptide, with topical imiquimod. Libraries were prepared by immunoSEQ multiplex PCR; TCRdb keeps only in-frame clonotypes and omits some of them. The profile shows around 62,000 clones, about 88% of them singletons. Source: PBMCs, taken from a glioma patient whose treatment included an IDH1 peptide vaccine. These receptors were obtained from a man aged 40-55 years with glioma.

The CDR3 here is CASSQDIGSYEQYV. CDR3 sequence (DNA): TGCGCCAGCAGCCAAGATATAGGATCATACGAGCAGTACGTC. This chain connects TRBV4-1 to TRBJ2-7; no clear D gene. Trimming shortened V by 0 bases and J by 4 bases, and 10 bases separated the two germline ends. Germline lookup yields CDR1 MGHRA and CDR2 YSYEKL. The CDR3 consists of 14 residues.

The V and J genes are TRBV28 and TRBJ1-3; D remains ambiguous. With 9 bases removed from V and 4 bases from J, the gap between germline ends came to 7 bases. CDR1 and CDR2 (germline): MDHEN, SYDVKM. This CDR3 has 11 amino acids. The CDR3 coding sequence is TGTGCCAGTCTCGGGGGAAACACCATATATTTT. Protein product: CASLGGNTIYF. The full variable domain, completed using reference TRBV28 and TRBJ1-3, is DVKVTQSSRYLVKRTGEKVFLECVQDMDHENMFWYRQDPGLGLRLIYFSYDVKMKEKGDIPEGYSVSREKKERFSLILESASTNQTSMYLCASLGGNTIYFGEGSWLTVV.

The chain recombines TRBV4-3 with TRBJ2-7; possible D gene TRBD2, 6 bases. With 1 base removed from V and 3 bases from J, the gap between germline ends came to 13 bases. The length of the CDR3 is 15 residues. Germline-derived CDR1 and CDR2 are LGHNA and YSLEER. CDR3 region: CASSQVNGGSYEQYF. Written as DNA, the CDR3 is TGCGCCAGCAGCCAAGTAAATGGGGGGAGCTACGAGCAGTACTTC.

This chain links TRBV19 with TRBJ2-7, with TRBD1 matching over 10 bases. Germline values: CDR1 LNHDA, CDR2 SQIVND (reference sequence). The J segment lost 3 bases and the V segment lost 6 bases, leaving 8 bases of the junction unmatched. There are 15 residues in the CDR3. The CDR3: CASRTSGTGVYEQYF. The CDR3 DNA sequence: TGTGCCAGTAGGACCTCCGGGACAGGGGTCTACGAGCAGTACTTC.

This chain connects TRBV7-9 to TRBJ2-3; no clear D gene. The CDR3 has 14 residues. Germline V gives CDR1 SEHNR, CDR2 FQNEAQ (reference sequence). Trimming shortened V by 5 bases and J by 5 bases, and 14 bases separated the two germline ends. The CDR3: CASSLLIKGDTQYF. In DNA form, the CDR3 reads TGTGCCAGCAGCCTACTTATCAAGGGAGATACGCAGTATTTT.

Here the CDR3 reads CASSSRTSTGELFF. The DNA of the CDR3 is TGTGCCAGCAGCTCCCGGACTAGCACCGGGGAGCTGTTTTTT. This chain connects TRBV7-3 to TRBJ2-2, with TRBD2 identical over 7 bases. The germline V gene encodes CDR1 SGHTA and CDR2 FQGTGA. With V trimmed by 4 bases and J by 4 bases, 3 bases remained unmatched. The CDR3 is 14 residues long.

The CDR3 sequence is CASSEDTGELFF. The CDR3 nucleotides read TGTGCCAGCAGCGAGGACACCGGGGAGCTGTTTTTT. This chain connects TRBV6-4 to TRBJ2-2, with unresolved D. CDR1 is MRHNA, CDR2 SNTAGT, per germline. The CDR3 loop spans 12 amino acids. Trimming shortened V by 6 bases and J by 3 bases, and 5 bases separated the two germline ends.

The J gene is TRBJ2-1, the V gene TRBV19; D tentatively reads TRBD1 or TRBD2 (5 bases each). With 8 bases removed from V and 4 bases from J, the gap between germline ends came to 18 bases. The length of the CDR3 is 15 residues. Germline CDR1 reads LNHDA; CDR2 reads SQIVND (reference sequence). The CDR3 DNA reads as TGTGCCAGTTCTACCGGGGTAGGGGTATACAATGAGCAGTTCTTC. Its protein product is CASSTGVGVYNEQFF.

The V gene is TRBV10-2, the J gene TRBJ2-5; TRBD2 is a possible D gene (5 bases). Germline CDR1 WSHSY, CDR2 SAAADI. V was trimmed by 2 bases and J by 1 base, leaving 11 bases between them. The length of the CDR3 is 15 residues. The CDR3, as DNA: TGCGCCAGCAGTGAGCCCCGGGGTTCCCAAGAGACCCAGTACTTC. Translation gives CASSEPRGSQETQYF.

This chain connects TRBV21-1 to TRBJ2-3; the listed D gene, TRBD2, was not tested against the DNA. TRBV21-1 is a pseudogene segment. This CDR3 is 15 amino acids long. The CDR3 sequence is CASSTRGGFTDTQYF. CDR3 nucleotides: TGTGCCAGCAGCACCCGCGGGGGTTTCACAGATACGCAGTATTTT.

The genes are TRBV2 and TRBJ2-2; D may correspond to TRBD1 or TRBD2 (5 bases each). The CDR3 contains 12 residues. CDR1 is SNHLY and CDR2 is FYNNEI in the germline V gene. V dropped 5 bases and J dropped 12 bases, with 13 bases sitting between them. In DNA, the CDR3 is TGTGCCAGCAGTCCCGGGACCCCTCAGCTGTTTTTT. Its protein product is CASSPGTPQLFF.

The rearrangement links TRBV2 to TRBJ2-6, with D tentatively TRBD1 (8 bases). The CDR3 has 17 residues. Trimming took 2 bases from V and 0 from J, leaving 11 bases between them. The germline V gene has CDR1 SNHLY and CDR2 FYNNEI. The CDR3 sequence is CASSENRGGSGANVLTF. For the CDR3, the DNA is TGTGCCAGCAGTGAAAACAGGGGGGGCTCTGGGGCCAACGTCCTGACTTTC. Full variable domain (outside the CDR3, taken from reference TRBV2 and TRBJ2-6): EPEVTQTPSHQVTQMGQEVILRCVPISNHLYFYWYRQILGQKVEFLVSFYNNEISEKSEIFDDQFSVERPDGSNFTLKIRSTKLEDSAMYFCASSENRGGSGANVLTFGAGSRLTVL.

The J gene is TRBJ1-3, the V gene TRBV5-1; D remains ambiguous. The CDR3 is made up of 17 amino acids. The V end lost 4 bases, the J end lost 0 bases, and 17 bases lay between the germline ends. Germline values: CDR1 SGHRS, CDR2 YFSETQ. CDR3 residues: CASSPIGGGRSGNTIYF. DNA of the CDR3: TGCGCCAGCAGCCCAATTGGCGGCGGCCGCTCTGGAAACACCATATATTTT.

V is TRBV5-6 and J is TRBJ1-2, with a possible D match to TRBD1 (5 bases). The CDR3 contains 15 residues. The germline V and J ends were trimmed by 1 base and 3 bases, with 13 bases remaining between them. Germline V gene sequence: CDR1 SGHDT, CDR2 YYEEEE. In nucleotides, the CDR3 is TGTGCCAGCAGCTTGTTTGACAGATTTTACTATGGCTACACCTTC. Encoded protein: CASSLFDRFYYGYTF.